This TCR beta chain was found in a study of blood T cell repertoires in COVID-19. As for the study in general: The origin of the acute and convalescent COVID-19 samples was the United States, Italy and Spain. In each case, the material was cDNA or gDNA derived from T cells, B-cell-depleted T cells, or PBMCs.

Looked up from germline, CDR1 is SGHKS and CDR2 is YYEKEE (reference sequence). Trimming removed 4 bases from V and 3 bases from J, with 19 bases in between. CDR3 length equals 16 residues. Original methodology: Nucleated cell counts were estimated from reference gene primer amplification. Some clones are missing from TCRdb's copy, which holds only in-frame ones; the method was immunoSEQ multiplex PCR. V and J calls and clone size come straight from that table; D and trimming were deduced from the DNA. This table holds about 40,000 clones, 88% found once. The receptor was derived from a human donor in a cohort sampled during active COVID-19. The sequencing sample was made of peripheral blood. This sequence joins TRBV5-5 and TRBJ2-5, with D hard to call. CDR3 region: CASSKKSSHQKETQYF. DNA for the CDR3: TGTGCCAGCAGCAAAAAAAGTAGCCACCAAAAAGAGACCCAGTACTTC.